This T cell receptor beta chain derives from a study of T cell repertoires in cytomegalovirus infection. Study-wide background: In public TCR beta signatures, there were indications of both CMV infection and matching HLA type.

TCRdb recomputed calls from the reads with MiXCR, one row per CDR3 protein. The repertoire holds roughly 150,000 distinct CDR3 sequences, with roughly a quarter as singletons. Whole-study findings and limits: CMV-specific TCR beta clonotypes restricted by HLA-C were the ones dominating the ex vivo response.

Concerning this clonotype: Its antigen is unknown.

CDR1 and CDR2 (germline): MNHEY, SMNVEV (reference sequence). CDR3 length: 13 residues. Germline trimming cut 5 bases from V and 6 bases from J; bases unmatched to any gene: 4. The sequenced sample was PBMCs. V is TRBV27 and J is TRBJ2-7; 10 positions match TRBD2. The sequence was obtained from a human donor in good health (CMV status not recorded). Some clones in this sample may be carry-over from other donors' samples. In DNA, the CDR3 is TGTGCCAGCAGTCGGCTAGCGGGAGTCGAGCAGTACTTC. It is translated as CASSRLAGVEQYF.